This is a list of T cell receptor beta chains from one sample in a study of cytomegalovirus exposure and HLA in healthy donors. Measured with immunoSEQ multiplex PCR; TCRdb has only the in-frame clones, and not every one. The sample includes 130,000 to 150,000 clones, about 82% seen only once; the top ten take around 3.7%. Material for sequencing was PBMCs. These receptors were collected from a male donor in good health and CMV-seronegative. CDR3s include the opening cysteine and the closing phenylalanine or tryptophan. A D gene is named only where the DNA matches it firmly. Clone size appears in some rows only: once, few, many, or a class for an expanded clone.

V	J	size	D	CDR3	DNA
TRBV4-1	TRBJ1-1	NA	TRBD1	CASSATGRRTEAFF	TGCGCCAGCAGCGCGACAGGGCGGCGCACTGAAGCTTTCTTT
TRBV4-1	TRBJ1-2	NA	NA	CASSQAGGGRNYGYTF	TGCGCCAGCAGCCAAGCGGGCGGGGGCCGGAACTATGGCTACACCTTC
TRBV5-4	TRBJ1-1	NA	NA	CASSPAGIMNTEAFF	TGTGCCAGCAGCCCCGCAGGGATTATGAACACTGAAGCTTTCTTT
TRBV30	TRBJ2-2	NA	NA	CALAVGELFF	TGTGCCTTAGCGGTCGGGGAGCTGTTTTTT
TRBV12-5	TRBJ2-2	once	TRBD2	CASGNHSGRIGELFF	TGTGCTAGTGGTAATCATAGCGGGAGGATCGGGGAGCTGTTTTTT
TRBV28	TRBJ2-7	NA	NA	CASSSRRGPLAYEQYF	TGTGCCAGCAGTTCCCGGAGGGGGCCTCTCGCCTACGAGCAGTACTTC
TRBV5-1	TRBJ1-2	NA	NA	CASSFLAGYGYTF	TGCGCCAGCAGCTTCTTAGCTGGCTATGGCTACACCTTC
TRBV28	TRBJ1-2	NA	TRBD1	CASSSWGQPNYGYTF	TGTGCCAGCAGCAGTTGGGGACAGCCGAATTATGGCTACACCTTC
TRBV7-9	TRBJ2-2	NA	NA	CASSLGQITGELFF	TGTGCCAGCAGCTTAGGACAGATCACCGGGGAGCTGTTTTTT
TRBV5-1	TRBJ2-1	NA	NA	CASSLGVRTQSYNEQFF	TGCGCCAGCAGCTTGGGCGTTCGAACCCAATCCTACAATGAGCAGTTCTTC
TRBV27	TRBJ2-7	NA	NA	CASRLNSGTYTYEQYF	TGTGCCAGCAGACTGAATTCCGGGACATACACCTACGAGCAGTACTTC
TRBV6-5	TRBJ2-7	NA	TRBD1	CASSYQGASYEQYF	TGTGCCAGCAGTTACCAGGGGGCTTCCTACGAGCAGTACTTC